What follows is one T cell receptor (beta chain) and its context. The data were obtained in a study of CD8+ T cells in alopecia areata. Extracted from the samples, RNA was reverse transcribed into cDNA to serve as the sequencing template. Libraries were prepared by immunoSEQ multiplex PCR; TCRdb keeps only in-frame clonotypes and omits some of them. This table has approximately 280,000 clones, over 45% appearing once. As for treatment: oral pan-JAK inhibitor, 5-10 mg twice daily. Obtained from alopecia areata patients were lesional scalp punch biopsies along with peripheral blood. The researchers isolated CD4+ and CD8+ T cells from PBMCs by sorting. The CDR3 is 16 amino acids. V lost 0 bases to trimming and J lost 0 bases, with 9 bases between them. Germline values: CDR1 SEHNR, CDR2 FQNEAQ (reference sequence).

The material sequenced was CD4+ T cells sorted from blood, taken at week 24, from a patient treated with tofacitinib. This receptor was obtained from a human donor with alopecia areata. V is TRBV7-9 and J is TRBJ2-4; no reliable D call. CDR3 coding DNA: TGTGCCAGCAGCTTAGCCCCCATCGGAGCCAAAAACATTCAGTACTTC. Protein product: CASSLAPIGAKNIQYF.